Listed here are 16 T cell receptor beta chains from one sample, sequenced in a study of a mutant IDH1 vaccine in newly diagnosed glioma. Time point of the sample: week 47, end of study. It was 300 ug of mutant IDH1 20-mer peptide that made up each vaccine dose, given with topical imiquimod. The assay was immunoSEQ multiplex PCR, and TCRdb's table has in-frame clones only and misses some. The sample records approximately 35,000 clones, 75% to 95% being singletons. No antigen has been assigned to these receptors. Sample: PBMCs, taken from a glioma patient whose treatment included an IDH1 peptide vaccine. The receptors shown here come from a woman aged 40 to 50 with glioma.

The rearrangement links TRBV5-8 to TRBJ1-3; 12 bases are shared with TRBD1. CDR1 SGHTS and CDR2 YDEGEE come from the germline V gene. This CDR3 has 18 residues. V lost 4 bases and J lost 2; bases outside the gene matches: 10. DNA for the CDR3: TGTGCCAGCAGCCGATGGGGGACAGGGGGCCTTACTGGAAACACCATATATTTT. This codes for CASSRWGTGGLTGNTIYF. Full variable domain (missing parts from reference TRBV5-8 and TRBJ1-3): EAGVTQSPTHLIKTRGQQATLRCSPISGHTSVYWYQQALGLGLQFLLWYDEGEERNRGNFPPRFSGRQFPNYSSELNVNALELEDSALYLCASSRWGTGGLTGNTIYFGEGSWLTVV.

This clone has a single count. V gene TRBV30 combines with J gene TRBJ2-7; D is possibly TRBD1 (6 bases). Germline CDR1 GTSNPN, CDR2 SVGIG (reference sequence). The CDR3 spans 13 residues. V shed 7 bases and J shed 0 bases, with 13 bases lying between them. CDR3 protein: CAFRRDTSYEQYF. CDR3 sequence (DNA): TGTGCCTTCCGCCGGGACACCTCCTACGAGCAGTACTTC.

The chain uses TRBV6-6 and TRBJ2-7; D is undetermined. The CDR3 covers 14 residues. Trimming cost V 10 bases and J 5 bases, with 21 bases left between them. The V gene's germline CDR1 is MNHNY and CDR2 SVGAGI (reference sequence). CDR3: CATEETAGTHEQYF. The CDR3 DNA sequence: TGTGCCACCGAAGAGACGGCCGGCACCCACGAGCAGTACTTC.

The rearrangement joins TRBV19 to TRBJ2-7, with TRBD2 matching 9 bases. The CDR3 runs to 15 residues. V was clipped by 5 bases and J by 0 bases; unmatched bases: 5. Germline CDR1 LNHDA, CDR2 SQIVND (reference sequence). The CDR3 here is CASSARGGVSYEQYF. The CDR3 nucleotides are TGTGCCAGTAGTGCACGCGGGGGGGTCTCCTACGAGCAGTACTTC.

This chain links TRBV20-1 with TRBJ1-3; no firm D call. The V gene lost 7 bases and the J gene lost 0 bases, with 4 bases spanning the gap. The CDR3 extends over 11 amino acids. Germline V gives CDR1 DFQATT, CDR2 SNEGSKA (reference sequence). CDR3 in DNA: TGCAGTGGAGTCTCTGGAAACACCATATATTTT. It encodes CSGVSGNTIYF.

The chain recombines TRBV6-6 with TRBJ1-2, with unresolved D. Germline values: CDR1 MNHNY, CDR2 SVGAGI (reference sequence). The V end was cut by 6 bases, the J end by 2 bases, with 10 bases between. CDR3 length: 13 residues. The CDR3 region is CASRDTANYGYTF. The CDR3 DNA reads as TGTGCCAGCAGAGATACAGCGAACTATGGCTACACCTTC.

V usage is TRBV4-1 and J usage is TRBJ1-1, with D perhaps matching TRBD1 (6 bases). This CDR3 has 16 amino acids. The V end lost 0 bases, the J end lost 1 base, and 12 bases lay between the germline ends. From germline, CDR1 is MGHRA and CDR2 YSYEKL. The CDR3 sequence is CASSQESGTPNTEAFF. CDR3 in DNA: TGCGCCAGCAGCCAAGAATCCGGGACACCGAACACTGAAGCTTTCTTT.

The chain combines TRBV29-1 with TRBJ2-7; 7 bases map to TRBD1. Looked up from germline, CDR1 is SQVTM and CDR2 is ANQGSEA. The junction had 11 bases not matched to a gene; V was cut back by 5 bases and J by 1 base. The CDR3 spans 15 residues. The CDR3 region has the DNA TGCAGCGTTTGCCCCTGGACAGGAAGTTCCTACGAGCAGTACTTC. This gives the protein CSVCPWTGSSYEQYF.

The chain employs TRBV28 and TRBJ1-5; 11 bases are shared with TRBD1. The junction had 5 bases not matched to a gene; V was cut back by 0 bases and J by 10 bases. This CDR3 comprises 15 residues. The germline CDR1 and CDR2 sequences are MDHEN and SYDVKM. CDR3 in amino acids: CASSLWGQGVEPQHF. The CDR3 DNA follows: TGTGCCAGCAGTTTATGGGGACAGGGGGTTGAACCCCAGCATTTT.

This clone was counted a few times. V usage is TRBV16 and J usage is TRBJ1-5, with D uncertain. This CDR3 has 12 amino acids. V gave up 4 bases and J gave up 7 bases, with 8 bases separating them. Germline assignment: CDR1 KGHSY and CDR2 FQNENV. The CDR3 spells CASSPLRQPQHF. CDR3 DNA: TGTGCCAGCAGCCCCTTAAGACAGCCCCAGCATTTT.

The chain couples TRBV5-1 to TRBJ2-7; 9 bases fit TRBD1. After removal of 1 base from V and 3 bases from J, the junction contained 5 bases not matched to a gene. The CDR3 has 15 amino acids. The germline V gene encodes CDR1 SGHRS and CDR2 YFSETQ. The CDR3 region has the DNA TGCGCCAGCAGCTTGACAGGGGGCGTCTTCTACGAGCAGTACTTC. Its protein product is CASSLTGGVFYEQYF.

CDR3 DNA sequence: TGTGCCAGCAGGGCCCGACAGGGGGCGAACACTGAAGCTTTCTTT. Translating it yields CASRARQGANTEAFF. The chain couples TRBV2 to TRBJ1-1; TRBD1 agrees at 10 bases. The CDR3 sequence is 15 residues long. Germline-derived CDR1 and CDR2 are SNHLY and FYNNEI. The V gene end was trimmed by 6 bases and the J gene end by 1 base; junction bases not matched to a gene: 5.

V usage is TRBV25-1 and J usage is TRBJ1-6; D not certain. There are 15 residues in the CDR3. Trimming stripped 1 base from V and 3 bases from J, with 7 bases between. The germline CDR1 and CDR2 sequences are MGHDK and SYGVNS. Here the CDR3 reads CASSEFGNYNSPLHF. CDR3 nucleotides: TGTGCCAGCAGTGAATTTGGGAACTATAATTCACCCCTCCACTTT.

The J gene is TRBJ1-1, the V gene TRBV30; D might be TRBD1 (6 bases). From germline, CDR1 is GTSNPN and CDR2 SVGIG (reference sequence). The CDR3 loop spans 13 amino acids. V dropped 2 bases and J dropped 5 bases, with 12 bases sitting between them. The CDR3 region has the DNA TGTGCCTGGAGTCTTTCCGGGACAACTGAAGCTTTCTTT. It yields the protein CAWSLSGTTEAFF.

The chain uses TRBV4-1 and TRBJ2-7; 9 nucleotides match TRBD2. The V segment lost 0 bases and the J segment 7 bases; nucleotides outside the gene matches: 10. CDR1 is MGHRA, CDR2 YSYEKL, per germline. The CDR3 consists of 16 residues. CDR3 residues: CASSQDSSSGSWEQYF. The CDR3 DNA is TGCGCCAGCAGCCAAGATTCGAGTAGCGGGAGTTGGGAGCAGTACTTC.

V usage is TRBV2 and J usage is TRBJ2-2; a weak D match, TRBD1 (6 bases). V dropped 6 bases and J dropped 1 base, with 15 bases sitting between them. The germline V gene has CDR1 SNHLY and CDR2 FYNNEI. There are 16 residues in the CDR3. The CDR3 DNA reads TGTGCCAGCAGCAAAACTGGACAGATGAACACCGGGGAGCTGTTTTTT. Protein: CASSKTGQMNTGELFF.